The 30 T cell receptor beta chains listed next were all sequenced from one sample in a study of T cell repertoires in cytomegalovirus infection. No cognate antigen is known for these TCRs. TCRdb re-derived calls from the reads in MiXCR, one entry per CDR3 protein. The sample includes about 110,000 distinct CDR3 sequences, about 30% of them seen just once. The sequenced sample was CD8+ T cells from cultured PBMCs, obtained from culture after CMV antigen stimulation. These receptor sequences come from a human donor in good health (CMV status not recorded). Some clones in this sample may be carry-over from other donors' samples.

In this sample, this clonotype turned up a few times. The chain couples TRBV28 to TRBJ2-1; TRBD1 or TRBD2 may be the D gene (6 bases each). Trimming stripped 8 bases from V and 6 bases from J, with 17 bases between. The CDR3 runs 14 residues. CDR1 is MDHEN and CDR2 is SYDVKM in the germline V gene. CDR3 loop: CASSLPWGANEQFF. The CDR3 DNA reads TGTGCCAGCTCCCTCCCGTGGGGGGCCAATGAGCAGTTCTTC.

This clonotype has just one count. This rearrangement joins TRBV2 to TRBJ2-3; the match to TRBD2 covers 10 bases. Per the germline V gene, CDR1 is SNHLY and CDR2 is FYNNEI. J lost 4 bases, V lost 1 base, and 8 bases had no gene match. The CDR3 has 17 residues. The CDR3 spells CASSEGGLAIHADTQYF. The CDR3 nucleotides read TGTGCCAGCAGTGAAGGGGGACTAGCGATACACGCAGATACGCAGTATTTT.

The chain couples TRBV9 to TRBJ2-3, with D maybe TRBD2 (5 bases). This CDR3 spans 13 amino acids. The V and J ends lost 5 bases and 4 bases respectively, with 11 bases between them. Germline loops: CDR1 SGDLS, CDR2 YYNGEE. The CDR3 coding sequence is TGTGCCAGCAGTCAAGAGGGCCCAGATACGCAGTATTTT. Translating gives CASSQEGPDTQYF.

This clonotype appeared a few times. This rearrangement joins TRBV7-9 to TRBJ2-7, with 7 bases that match TRBD1. The germline V gene encodes CDR1 SEHNR and CDR2 FQNEAQ (reference sequence). The trim removed 5 bases at V and 3 bases at J, leaving 16 bases unmatched. The CDR3 contains 17 residues. The CDR3 DNA sequence: TGTGCCAGCAGCCCAAACCTCCGACAGGGAGTTTTCTACGAGCAGTACTTC. Amino acid sequence: CASSPNLRQGVFYEQYF.

This clonotype appeared a few times. The rearrangement joins TRBV7-6 to TRBJ2-7; perhaps TRBD1 as D (5 bases). Germline lookup yields CDR1 SGHVS and CDR2 FNYEAQ. The CDR3 loop spans 14 amino acids. V was clipped by 1 base and J by 0 bases, with 7 bases between them. CDR3 sequence (DNA): TGTGCCAGCAGCTTAGACGACAGCTCCTACGAGCAGTACTTC. Translating it yields CASSLDDSSYEQYF.

The V gene is TRBV28, the J gene TRBJ1-5; 7 nucleotides match TRBD1. The germline V gene has CDR1 MDHEN and CDR2 SYDVKM. The CDR3 contains 14 residues. V shed 5 bases and J 5 bases; nucleotides not matched to a gene: 6. In DNA, the CDR3 is TGTGCCAGCAGTGGGGGACAGATTTATCAGCCCCAGCATTTT. Protein sequence: CASSGGQIYQPQHF.

This clonotype showed up just a few times. The J gene is TRBJ2-1, the V gene TRBV20-1; D may be TRBD1 (6 bases). This CDR3 is 13 amino acids long. Germline CDR1 is DFQATT and CDR2 is SNEGSKA (reference sequence). The V and J ends lost 2 bases and 9 bases respectively, with 14 bases between them. The CDR3 nucleotides are TGCAGTGCTAGACAACAGGGTGATGGTGAGCAGTTCTTC. Encoded protein: CSARQQGDGEQFF.

The gene calls are TRBV6-5 and TRBJ1-1; the match to TRBD1 covers 7 bases. J lost 7 bases, V lost 4 bases, and 12 bases had no gene match. The CDR3 is 15 residues long. From germline, CDR1 is MNHEY and CDR2 SVGAGI. The CDR3 nucleotides read TGTGCCAGCAGTTTACGTTTCGACAGGGATCTTGAAGCTTTCTTT. Protein product: CASSLRFDRDLEAFF.

The chain is built from TRBV7-6 and TRBJ2-5; D ambiguous. Germline V gene lookup returns CDR1 SGHVS and CDR2 FNYEAQ. V gave up 5 bases and J gave up 6 bases, with 13 bases separating them. The CDR3 sequence is 13 residues long. The CDR3 coding sequence is TGTGCCAGCAGCCCCACGGTGACGCAGACCCAGTACTTC. Translated: CASSPTVTQTQYF.

The chain recombines TRBV27 with TRBJ1-4; D possibly corresponds to TRBD1 (5 bases). The germline CDR1 and CDR2 sequences are MNHEY and SMNVEV (reference sequence). Trimming cost V 7 bases and J 5 bases, with 14 bases left between them. CDR3 size: 14 residues. CDR3 amino acids: CASTIWAGNEKLFF. CDR3 sequence (DNA): TGTGCCAGCACCATTTGGGCAGGGAATGAAAAACTGTTTTTT. Full variable domain (missing parts from reference TRBV27 and TRBJ1-4): EAQVTQNPRYLITVTGKKLTVTCSQNMNHEYMSWYRQDPGLGLRQIYYSMNVEVTDKGDVPEGYKVSRKEKRNFPLILESPSPNQTSLYFCASTIWAGNEKLFFGSGTQLSVL.

To note about this clonotype: This could be a read error, since a much larger clone is one nucleotide away. This chain connects TRBV5-6 to TRBJ1-1; TRBD1 matches 7 bases. The CDR3 covers 14 residues. CDR1 and CDR2 from the germline V gene are SGHDT and YYEEEE. The CDR3 protein is CAISTTGLNTEAFF. Here the CDR3 DNA reads TGTGCCATCAGCACGACAGGGCTGAACACTGAAGCTTTCTTT. The full variable domain, rest sourced from reference TRBV5-6 and TRBJ1-1, is DAGVTQSPTHLIKTRGQQVTLRCSPKSGHDTVSWYQQALGQGPQFIFQYYEEEERQRGNFPDRFSGHQFPNYSSELNVNALLLGDSALYLCAISTTGLNTEAFFGQGTRLTVV.

V and J are TRBV6-1 and TRBJ1-5; no firm D call. Germline loops: CDR1 MNHNS, CDR2 SASEGT. The CDR3 sequence is 14 residues long. Trimming took off 1 base at V and 5 bases at J, with 9 bases between the two ends. CDR3 nucleotides: TGTGCCAGCAGTGAAGTATATCTGGATCAGCCCCAGCATTTT. Its translation: CASSEVYLDQPQHF.

V gene TRBV19 combines with J gene TRBJ1-2; a possible D gene is TRBD1 (5 bases). The V end was cut by 7 bases, the J end by 4 bases, with 16 bases between. The CDR3 is 14 residues long. CDR1 is LNHDA and CDR2 is SQIVND in the germline V gene (reference sequence). The CDR3 here is CASKAGRLGYGYTF. As DNA, the CDR3 is TGTGCCAGTAAGGCAGGGCGGTTGGGCTATGGCTACACCTTC.

The sample holds many counts of this clonotype. The chain is built from TRBV7-8 and TRBJ2-7, with 7 nucleotides matching TRBD1. Germline V gives CDR1 SGHVS, CDR2 FQNEAQ. The CDR3 length is 16 residues. V lost 0 bases to trimming and J lost 1 base; unmatched junction nucleotides: 6. The CDR3 protein is CASSLANGQASYEQYF. CDR3 in DNA: TGTGCCAGCAGCTTAGCGAATGGACAGGCGTCCTACGAGCAGTACTTC.

The chain carries TRBV7-2 and TRBJ1-1; 9 bases fit TRBD1. V trimming: 1 base; J trimming: 12 bases; junction bases outside the gene matches: 9. This CDR3 region has 14 residues. CDR1 is SGHTA, CDR2 FQGNSA, per germline. The CDR3 sequence is CASSLDAGQGWTFF. The CDR3 coding sequence is TGTGCCAGCAGCTTAGATGCAGGACAGGGGTGGACTTTCTTT.

This sequence joins TRBV12-3 or TRBV12-4 and TRBJ2-1; D may be TRBD1 (5 bases). The germline V and J ends were trimmed by 8 bases and 7 bases, with 15 bases remaining between them. CDR3 length equals 13 residues. This CDR3 reads CASVLDPGNEQFF. The CDR3 coding sequence is TGTGCCAGCGTGTTGGACCCAGGGAATGAGCAGTTCTTC.

A few counts support this clonotype. This chain uses TRBV5-4 with TRBJ2-5, with no clear D. This CDR3 spans 15 amino acids. CDR1 and CDR2 (germline): SGHNT, YYREEE (reference sequence). V lost 2 bases and J lost 1, with 12 bases in between. For the CDR3, the DNA is TGTGCCAGCAGCTTCGGCCCGCTGACCCAAGAGACCCAGTACTTC. It codes for CASSFGPLTQETQYF.

V and J are TRBV4-1 and TRBJ2-7, with D uncertain. Germline CDR1 and CDR2: MGHRA and YSYEKL. V gave up 0 bases and J gave up 0 bases, with 9 bases separating them. The CDR3 is 15 amino acids. The CDR3 is CASSQEVRSSYEQYF. In DNA, the CDR3 is TGCGCCAGCAGCCAAGAGGTCAGGAGCTCCTACGAGCAGTACTTC.

Comment on this clonotype: This may arise from a read error, as a much more abundant clone is one base away. The chain joins TRBV6-6 to TRBJ1-1; D not resolved. Germline V gene lookup returns CDR1 MNHNY and CDR2 SVGAGI (reference sequence). The CDR3 contains 15 residues. CDR3 DNA: TGTGCCAGCTGTTACTCAAGGACGAGGGACACTGAAGCTTTCTTT. As protein: CASCYSRTRDTEAFF.

V is TRBV6-2 or TRBV6-3 and J is TRBJ1-2; D is unclear. The CDR3 runs 15 residues. Trimming removed 6 bases at V and 0 bases at J, with 14 bases between. Germline loops: CDR1 MNHEY, CDR2 SVGEGT. CDR3 in DNA: TGTGCCAGCAGCGCATACCAAAGCTCTAACTATGGCTACACCTTC. Its protein is CASSAYQSSNYGYTF.

In its sample, this clonotype was seen a few times. The chain employs TRBV12-3 or TRBV12-4 and TRBJ2-2; the match to TRBD1 covers 7 bases. This CDR3 is built from 18 residues. Germline trimming cut 3 bases from V and 5 bases from J; bases unmatched to any gene: 15. CDR3 region: CASSFVLEGQRGTGELFF. DNA of the CDR3: TGTGCCAGCAGTTTCGTTCTCGAGGGACAGCGAGGGACCGGGGAGCTGTTTTTT.

There are a few counts of this clonotype. This chain uses TRBV29-1 with TRBJ1-2; TRBD1 agrees at 9 bases. The ends lost 7 bases at V and 8 bases at J; junction bases unmatched: 5. The CDR3 loop spans 11 amino acids. In germline, CDR1 is SQVTM, CDR2 ANQGSEA. The CDR3 reads CSADRGEGYTF. CDR3 DNA sequence: TGCAGCGCCGACAGGGGGGAAGGCTACACCTTC.

This clonotype was detected only a few times. V and J are TRBV6-2 or TRBV6-3 and TRBJ2-7, with D possibly TRBD2 on 6 matching bases. The CDR3 runs 14 residues. V lost 4 bases to trimming and J lost 6 bases, with 16 bases between them. Germline V gene data show CDR1 as MNHEY and CDR2 as SVGEGT. The CDR3, as DNA: TGTGCCAGCAGTTCACACCGGGAGATATCCGAGCAGTACTTC. Translating it yields CASSSHREISEQYF.

Details on this clonotype: The junction departs from germline at one end; a sequencing error may be responsible. The gene calls are TRBV7-9 and TRBJ2-1, with D possibly TRBD1 on 6 matching bases. This CDR3 is built from 11 residues. CDR1 is SEHNR, CDR2 FQNEAQ, per germline (reference sequence). CDR3 loop: CASSREGESLF. The DNA of the CDR3 is TGTGCCAGCAGTCGAGAGGGGGAAAGCCTCTTC.

Many counts were recorded for this clonotype. The V gene is TRBV27, the J gene TRBJ1-5, with D perhaps TRBD1 (5 bases). The CDR3 contains 14 residues. The germline CDR1 and CDR2 sequences are MNHEY and SMNVEV (reference sequence). Trimming took 6 bases from V and 6 from J, leaving 15 bases between them. CDR3 amino acids: CASRPTGISQPQHF. Here the CDR3 DNA reads TGTGCCAGCAGACCTACAGGAATATCTCAGCCCCAGCATTTT.

This clonotype was seen only a few times. The rearrangement links TRBV7-6 to TRBJ2-3; no firm D call. CDR1 and CDR2 from the germline V gene are SGHVS and FNYEAQ. Between the trimmed V and J ends, which lost 1 base and 3 bases, there was a span of 11 bases. The CDR3 is 15 residues long. The CDR3 loop is CASSLGPETTDTQYF. The CDR3 DNA reads as TGTGCCAGCAGCTTAGGGCCCGAGACGACAGATACGCAGTATTTT.

This clonotype was seen more than once but under ten times. V and J are TRBV6-2 or TRBV6-3 and TRBJ1-1, with TRBD1 as a possible D gene (6 bases). This CDR3 region has 15 residues. Between the trimmed V and J ends, which lost 5 bases and 1 base, there was a span of 14 bases. CDR1 and CDR2 (germline): MNHEY, SVGEGT. The CDR3 region has the DNA TGTGCCAGCAGTCCCGAGGGGGGGGAGAACACTGAAGCTTTCTTT. Translating it yields CASSPEGGENTEAFF.

This clonotype was counted between two and nine times. The chain couples TRBV7-2 to TRBJ2-5; no definite D call. This CDR3 has 12 residues. V was pared by 8 bases and J by 5 bases, with 12 bases between. The V gene's germline CDR1 is SGHTA and CDR2 FQGNSA. The DNA for the CDR3 is TGTGCCAGCCAAGGGTTGAGGGAGACCCAGTACTTC. Amino acids: CASQGLRETQYF.

The chain employs TRBV27 and TRBJ1-6; TRBD1 matches at 8 bases. The CDR3 length is 14 residues. After removal of 3 bases from V and 6 bases from J, the junction contained 1 base not matched to a gene. CDR1 and CDR2 (germline): MNHEY, SMNVEV (reference sequence). This CDR3 is CASSLGQVNSPLHF. As DNA, the CDR3 is TGTGCCAGCAGTTTGGGACAGGTTAATTCACCCCTCCACTTT.

This clonotype was counted only a few times. The rearrangement joins TRBV4-1 to TRBJ1-1, with D tentatively TRBD1 (5 bases). This CDR3 region has 11 residues. Trimming shortened V by 0 bases and J by 13 bases, and 9 bases separated the two germline ends. Germline values: CDR1 MGHRA, CDR2 YSYEKL. CDR3 in amino acids: CASSQEDSHFF. The CDR3 DNA is TGCGCCAGCAGCCAAGAAGACAGCCATTTCTTT.